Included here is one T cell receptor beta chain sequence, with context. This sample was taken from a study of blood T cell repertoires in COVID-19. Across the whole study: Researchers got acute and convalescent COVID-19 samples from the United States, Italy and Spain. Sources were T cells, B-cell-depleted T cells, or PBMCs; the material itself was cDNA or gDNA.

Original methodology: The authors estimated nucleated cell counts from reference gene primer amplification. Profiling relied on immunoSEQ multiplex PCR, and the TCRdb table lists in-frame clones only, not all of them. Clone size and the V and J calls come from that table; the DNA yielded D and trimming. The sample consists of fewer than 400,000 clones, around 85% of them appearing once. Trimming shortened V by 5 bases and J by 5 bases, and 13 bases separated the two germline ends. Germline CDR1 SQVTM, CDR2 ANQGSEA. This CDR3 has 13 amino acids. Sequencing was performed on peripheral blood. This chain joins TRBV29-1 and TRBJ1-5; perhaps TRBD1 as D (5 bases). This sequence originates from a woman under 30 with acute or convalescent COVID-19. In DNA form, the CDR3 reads TGCAGCGTTAGGTGGGGCCCATATCAGCCCCAGCATTTT. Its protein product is CSVRWGPYQPQHF.